These T cell receptor beta chains were read from a single sample in a study of CD8 T cells in Susac syndrome. In TCRdb, the immunoSEQ multiplex PCR reads were re-called with MiXCR into one record per CDR3 protein. The data contain around 130,000 distinct CDR3 sequences, approximately 89% of them singletons. The sequenced sample consisted of CD8+ T cells from PBMCs. All receptors come from a human donor with multiple sclerosis. The conserved cysteine and the conserved F or W are not part of the CDR3 here. Fields, in order: CDR3 protein, J gene, V gene.

ASSSGGELAF,TRBJ1-1,TRBV7-8
ASSSKTTGQGKNIQY,TRBJ2-4,TRBV5-8
ASSQRQGQETQY,TRBJ2-5,TRBV3-1
ASSFGQIYNEQF,TRBJ2-1,TRBV11-2
ATRYNYEQY,TRBJ2-7,TRBV19
ASSQWVYNEQF,TRBJ2-1,TRBV4-1
ASSPVRGPYNEQF,TRBJ2-1,TRBV7-9
ASSFETSGTQETQY,TRBJ2-5,TRBV7-9
ASSLVQGPYEQY,TRBJ2-7,TRBV7-9
ASSFTGTYSYEQY,TRBJ2-7,TRBV27
ASSQTGASNQPQH,TRBJ1-5,TRBV7-9
SVHSGRMVETQY,TRBJ2-5,TRBV29-1
SVVYKNTEAF,TRBJ1-1,TRBV29-1
ASSIGQGYEQY,TRBJ2-7,TRBV11-2
SAGSGESEQY,TRBJ2-7,TRBV29-1
ASNLQGGYNEQF,TRBJ2-1,TRBV19
ASSLNRAGNNEQF,TRBJ2-1,TRBV13
SVELSEAF,TRBJ1-1,TRBV29-1
ASSETGRDYEQY,TRBJ2-7,TRBV9
ASSFNHYEQY,TRBJ2-7,TRBV12-3/TRBV12-4
AWSVPGDTGELF,TRBJ2-2,TRBV30
SAPMGLVSLSTDTQY,TRBJ2-3,TRBV20-1
AWSNRESYEQY,TRBJ2-7,TRBV30
ASSEALNTGELF,TRBJ2-2,TRBV12-3/TRBV12-4
ASSGVRGLNNEQF,TRBJ2-1,TRBV2
ASSQVGGYEQY,TRBJ2-7,TRBV4-1
ASSLTGYHQPQH,TRBJ1-5,TRBV25-1
ASSSGTLDYEQY,TRBJ2-7,TRBV7-8
SAKAERGYEQY,TRBJ2-7,TRBV20-1
ASSQDRLAGGRGFTDTQY,TRBJ2-3,TRBV4-1
ASALGGIQPQH,TRBJ1-5,TRBV12-5
ASSYLSGDEQY,TRBJ2-7,TRBV6-2/TRBV6-3
ASSRGGSAYNEQF,TRBJ2-1,TRBV9
SVVFQGGAGELF,TRBJ2-2,TRBV29-1
ASSLGGEGYQPQH,TRBJ1-5,TRBV5-4
ASSFSGENYGYT,TRBJ1-2,TRBV5-4
ASSSQGKNEKLF,TRBJ1-4,TRBV12-3/TRBV12-4
ASSYSERATEAF,TRBJ1-1,TRBV6-5
ASWRNTEAF,TRBJ1-1,TRBV28
ASSLGRSTYNEQF,TRBJ2-1,TRBV5-5
ASSLPETIIDEQF,TRBJ2-1,TRBV3-1
SASGTAIYEQY,TRBJ2-7,TRBV29-1
ASSSSVSSYNEQF,TRBJ2-1,TRBV14
ASGVAGNEQF,TRBJ2-1,TRBV6-2/TRBV6-3
ASSYSKEYNQPQH,TRBJ1-5,TRBV6-2/TRBV6-3
SARGTGGTEAF,TRBJ1-1,TRBV20-1
SVDAVERTGELF,TRBJ2-2,TRBV29-1
SVEAGTGPEQF,TRBJ2-1,TRBV29-1
ASSPEMGIAGGDHEQY,TRBJ2-7,TRBV7-6
ASGRGNYGYT,TRBJ1-2,TRBV7-8
SARERPLGAYNEQF,TRBJ2-1,TRBV20-1
ASSPLRDDQPQH,TRBJ1-5,TRBV6-5
ASSWSPGQDYEQY,TRBJ2-7,TRBV13
ASSFKLRDYIRTDTQY,TRBJ2-3,TRBV12-3/TRBV12-4
ARDLQSRMNTEAF,TRBJ1-1,TRBV2